The present T cell receptor (beta chain) was sequenced within a study of beta chain features in type 1 diabetes. Isolated RNA was reverse transcribed in full, so expressed TCRB transcripts were sequenced. Profiled with immunoSEQ multiplex PCR; TCRdb holds only in-frame clones, not every one. The sample records around 130,000 clones, about a sixth being singletons. The germline V gene encodes CDR1 SGHTA and CDR2 FQGNSA. V was pared by 1 base and J by 0 bases, with 7 bases between. The CDR3 loop spans 15 amino acids. Study-wide findings and caveats: Shortening of TCRB CDR3s, moderate but significant, appeared in all four CD4+ subsets of Type 1 diabetes patients. There were fewer insertions and more deletions at the VDJ junctions of type 1 diabetes patients. In the patient group, naive, central memory and Treg TCRB repertoires seemed more alike than in the healthy donor group.

Remarks on this clone: Its target is unknown. In the same sample, other DNA sequences code for this CDR3.

V usage is TRBV7-2 and J usage is TRBJ2-1, with unresolved D. The sample consisted of central memory CD4+ T cells from blood. The receptor was isolated from a man aged 30 to 45 with type 1 diabetes. This CDR3 reads CASSLEASSYNEQFF. DNA of the CDR3: TGTGCCAGCAGCTTAGAGGCCTCCTCCTACAATGAGCAGTTCTTC. Full variable domain (missing parts from reference TRBV7-2 and TRBJ2-1): GAGVSQSPSNKVTEKGKDVELRCDPISGHTALYWYRQSLGQGLEFLIYFQGNSAPDKSGLPSDRFSAERTGGSVSTLTIQRTQQEDSAVYLCASSLEASSYNEQFFGPGTRLTVL.